This TCR beta chain is from a study of shared clonotypes between healthy human individuals. Turning to the study itself: Per donor, CD8 memory used one plate, CD8 naive used two, CD4 memory used three and CD4 naive used three. Study observations and caveats: Larger richness was generally estimated for naive than memory subsets.

Germline V gene lookup returns CDR1 SNHLY and CDR2 FYNNEI. V gave up 6 bases and J gave up 11 bases, with 17 bases separating them. This CDR3 is 13 amino acids long. Splitting of each subset's genomic DNA was done evenly across several immunoSEQ plates. The data were produced by immunoSEQ multiplex PCR, yet TCRdb's version contains in-frame clones alone and is incomplete. Of approximately 980,000 clones in the sample, 76% were seen once. About this clone itself: Its antigen is not identified.

This clonotype was sampled from a man aged 18 to 29 in good health. The rearrangement uses TRBV2 and TRBJ2-1; D remains ambiguous. Sequencing used memory CD4+ T cells sorted from blood. Subset here: CD45RA-negative fraction. The CDR3 reads CASRTNAGEKQFF. Here the CDR3 DNA reads TGTGCCAGCAGGACAAACGCTGGAGAGAAGCAGTTCTTC.